The 6 T cell receptor beta chains given below trace back to one sample, sequenced in a study of control samples from healthy donors and cancer patients (dated by TCRdb to 2019 to 2021). The method was the immunoSEQ multiplex PCR assay. TCRdb mirrors the immuneACCESS table, restricted to in-frame sequences. Some clones are absent from its copies; in checked studies, under half trace to an unresolved V gene, and the reason for the others is unknown. This sample lists around 150,000 clones; 95% to 96% were detected once. The ten largest clones capture approximately 0.97% of the sample. Sequenced material: blood. The origin of the receptors is a woman in her thirties in good health.

This chain links TRBV6-1 with TRBJ1-2; 10 nucleotides line up with TRBD1. The CDR3 spans 16 residues. Looked up from germline, CDR1 is MNHNS and CDR2 is SASEGT. J lost 7 bases, V lost 1 base, and 9 bases had no gene match. The CDR3 DNA reads TGTGCCAGCAGTGAAGGGATGGGGACAGGGGTCTCTGGCTACACCTTC. The encoded protein is CASSEGMGTGVSGYTF.

The chain uses TRBV21-1 and TRBJ1-3. TRBV21-1 is a recognized pseudogene. The CDR3 consists of 19 residues. This chain's CDR3 is CASSKPREREPSSGNTIYF. Here the CDR3 DNA reads TGTGCCAGCAGCAAACCCCGGGAGAGAGAGCCTAGCTCTGGAAACACCATATATTTT.

This clone was seen just once. The chain recombines TRBV7-9 with TRBJ2-7; the match to TRBD1 covers 7 bases. This CDR3 spans 12 amino acids. Per the germline V gene, CDR1 is SEHNR and CDR2 is FQNEAQ (reference sequence). V lost 8 bases and J lost 3; bases outside the gene matches: 4. The chain's CDR3 is CASGDSRYEQYF. The DNA for the CDR3 is TGTGCCAGCGGGGACAGCCGCTACGAGCAGTACTTC.

The genes are TRBV2 and TRBJ2-1; 8 bases are shared with TRBD2. Germline trimming cut 4 bases from V and 0 bases from J; bases unmatched to any gene: 2. CDR3 length: 15 residues. Germline V gene sequence: CDR1 SNHLY, CDR2 FYNNEI. The CDR3 DNA reads TGTGCCAGCAGTGGCGGGACTAGCTCCTACAATGAGCAGTTCTTC. Translating it yields CASSGGTSSYNEQFF.

This rearrangement joins TRBV6-1 to TRBJ1-5, with no clear D. Germline V lookup: CDR1 MNHNS, CDR2 SASEGT. Trimming took 3 bases from V and 0 from J, leaving 9 bases between them. This CDR3 contains 15 residues. The CDR3 is CASSDYGYSNQPQHF. The CDR3 region has the DNA TGTGCCAGCAGTGATTACGGATATAGCAATCAGCCCCAGCATTTT.

The CDR3 DNA reads TGTGCCAGTAGTATGGATAGGAGCACAGATACGCAGTATTTT. Translation: CASSMDRSTDTQYF. V gene TRBV19 combines with J gene TRBJ2-3; no clear D gene. Trimming shortened V by 3 bases and J by 0 bases, and 7 bases separated the two germline ends. The CDR3 sequence is 14 residues long. CDR1 and CDR2 (germline): LNHDA, SQIVND (reference sequence).